The present entry profiles one TCR beta chain with its context. The antigen is unknown. The data belong to a study of cytomegalovirus exposure and HLA in healthy donors. Study-wide points: Cytomegalovirus-associated status was assigned to about 180 TCR beta chains. A later analysis revealed that TCR association rates differed between HLA loci, peaking at DRB1 and bottoming out at HLA-C. Three CMV-associated chains were confirmed in vitro to be specific for CMV antigens. One variant, a missense change in DCLRE1C, was linked in a later analysis to TCR beta V- and J-gene trimming.

Primers for the PCR totalled 60 Vbeta and 13 Jbeta. The method was immunoSEQ multiplex PCR; TCRdb's version includes in-frame clones alone and lacks a portion of them. Listed are some 200,000 clones; less than 6.5% falls within the top ten. The CDR3 runs 14 residues. Germline assignment: CDR1 MDHEN and CDR2 SYDVKM. Losses at the gene ends were 8 bases for V and 7 bases for J; bases not matched to a gene: 7. The rearrangement joins TRBV28 to TRBJ2-2, with 10 bases fitting TRBD1. The clonotype comes from a man younger than 45 in good health and CMV-seronegative. Sequenced sample: PBMCs. CDR3 in DNA: TGTGCCAGCCTTCGGACAGGGGGTGGCGGGGAGCTGTTTTTT. It translates to CASLRTGGGGELFF.